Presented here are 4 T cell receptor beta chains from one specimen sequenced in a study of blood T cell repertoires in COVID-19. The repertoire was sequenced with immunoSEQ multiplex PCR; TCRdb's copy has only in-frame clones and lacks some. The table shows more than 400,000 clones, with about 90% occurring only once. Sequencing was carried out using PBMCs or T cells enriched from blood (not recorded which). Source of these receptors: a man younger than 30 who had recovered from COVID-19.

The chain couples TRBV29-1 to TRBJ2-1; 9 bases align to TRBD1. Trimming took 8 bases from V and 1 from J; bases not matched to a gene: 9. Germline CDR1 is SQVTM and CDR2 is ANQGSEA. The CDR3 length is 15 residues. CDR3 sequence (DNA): TGCAGCTCGACATCCGGGACAGGGTCCTACAATGAGCAGTTCTTC. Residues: CSSTSGTGSYNEQFF.

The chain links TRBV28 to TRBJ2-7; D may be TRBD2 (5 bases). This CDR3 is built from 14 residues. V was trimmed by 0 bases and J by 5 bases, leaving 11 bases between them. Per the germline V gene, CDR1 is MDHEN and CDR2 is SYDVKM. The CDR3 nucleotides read TGTGCCAGCAGTTTATGGAGCGGCGATAACGAGCAGTACTTC. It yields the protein CASSLWSGDNEQYF.

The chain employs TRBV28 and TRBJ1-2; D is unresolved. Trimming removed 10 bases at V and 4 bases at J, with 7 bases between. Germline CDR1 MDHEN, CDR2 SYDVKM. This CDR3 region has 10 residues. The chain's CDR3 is CAISGYGYTF. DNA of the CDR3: TGTGCCATTTCGGGCTATGGCTACACCTTC.

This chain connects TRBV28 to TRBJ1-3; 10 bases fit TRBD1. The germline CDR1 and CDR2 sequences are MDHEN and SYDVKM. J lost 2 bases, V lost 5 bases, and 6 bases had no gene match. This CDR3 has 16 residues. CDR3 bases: TGTGCCAGCAGTGGCCCGGGACAGGGGACTGGAAACACCATATATTTT. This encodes CASSGPGQGTGNTIYF.